Below, 32 T cell receptor beta chains from the same sample are listed, as sequenced in a study of cytomegalovirus exposure and HLA in healthy donors. Method: immunoSEQ multiplex PCR; TCRdb's copy keeps in-frame clones and lacks some. Among about 130,000 clones listed, about 88% were seen once. Sequencing used PBMCs. These receptors were taken from a woman between 18 and 29 years old in good health and CMV-seronegative.

This chain uses TRBV9 with TRBJ1-1, with D perhaps TRBD1 (6 bases). The CDR3 is 15 residues long. V lost 0 bases, J lost 0 bases, and 9 bases lay in between. The germline V gene has CDR1 SGDLS and CDR2 YYNGEE. The chain's CDR3 is CASSVGQEMNTEAFF. DNA of the CDR3: TGTGCCAGCAGCGTAGGACAGGAGATGAACACTGAAGCTTTCTTT.

The chain combines TRBV19 with TRBJ1-1; maybe TRBD1 (6 bases). The V end was cut by 6 bases, the J end by 0 bases, with 17 bases between. The CDR3 has 16 residues. Germline V gives CDR1 LNHDA, CDR2 SQIVND (reference sequence). In DNA, the CDR3 is TGTGCCAGTAGACTGGGGGCAGACCTAATGAACACTGAAGCTTTCTTT. Translation: CASRLGADLMNTEAFF. Using reference TRBV19 and TRBJ1-1 for the parts outside the CDR3, the full variable domain is DGGITQSPKYLFRKEGQNVTLSCEQNLNHDAMYWYRQDPGQGLRLIYYSQIVNDFQKGDIAEGYSVSREKKESFPLTVTSAQKNPTAFYLCASRLGADLMNTEAFFGQGTRLTVV.

This chain joins TRBV9 and TRBJ2-3; the D gene is possibly TRBD1 (6 bases). Trimming took off 0 bases at V and 6 bases at J, with 11 bases between the two ends. CDR3 size: 14 residues. CDR1 and CDR2 (germline): SGDLS, YYNGEE. The CDR3: CASSVVGDIDTQYF. CDR3 in DNA: TGTGCCAGCAGCGTAGTGGGGGACATTGATACGCAGTATTTT.

The chain is built from TRBV9 and TRBJ1-1; TRBD1 matches at 7 bases. The J segment lost 7 bases and the V segment lost 2 bases, leaving 8 bases of the junction unmatched. There are 14 residues in the CDR3. In germline, CDR1 is SGDLS, CDR2 YYNGEE. The CDR3 coding sequence is TGTGCCAGCAGCGTTGAAGGGGGCGTACGTGAAGCTTTCTTT. It yields the protein CASSVEGGVREAFF.

This clone showed up just once. The rearrangement uses TRBV5-1 and TRBJ1-1; no clear D gene. The V and J ends lost 9 bases and 2 bases respectively, with 17 bases between them. The CDR3 is 14 residues long. Germline V CDR1 and CDR2: SGHRS, YFSETQ. The CDR3 DNA follows: TGCGCCACTAAATCAACGCCCGGTAACACTGAAGCTTTCTTT. Encoded protein: CATKSTPGNTEAFF.

Worth noting for this clone: This CDR3 is also generated by other DNA sequences in the sample. This rearrangement joins TRBV19 to TRBJ1-1, with 9 bases lining up with TRBD1. The CDR3 runs 14 residues. The ends lost 6 bases at V and 1 base at J; junction bases unmatched: 3. Looked up from germline, CDR1 is LNHDA and CDR2 is SQIVND (reference sequence). CDR3 bases: TGTGCCAGTAGCAGGGGACAGGGGAACACTGAAGCTTTCTTT. Translated, it gives CASSRGQGNTEAFF.

The V and J genes are TRBV6-6 and TRBJ1-1, with D hard to call. The CDR3 is made up of 16 amino acids. Trimming left V 5 bases short and J 0 bases short, with 16 bases between. Germline V gene sequence: CDR1 MNHNY, CDR2 SVGAGI (reference sequence). The CDR3, as DNA: TGTGCCAGCAGTACCGGCGGAAAAGGTTTGAACACTGAAGCTTTCTTT. This sequence encodes CASSTGGKGLNTEAFF.

The V and J genes are TRBV7-7 and TRBJ1-1; no definite D call. CDR3 length: 13 amino acids. V lost 5 bases to trimming and J lost 7 bases, with 14 bases between them. The germline CDR1 and CDR2 sequences are SSHAT and FNYEAQ (reference sequence). This chain's CDR3 is CASSPGEKGEAFF. CDR3 in DNA: TGTGCCAGCAGCCCCGGGGAAAAGGGTGAAGCTTTCTTT.

The chain is built from TRBV7-2 and TRBJ2-7; tentatively, D is TRBD2 (5 bases). V was trimmed by 2 bases and J by 6 bases, leaving 14 bases between them. This CDR3 comprises 14 residues. Looked up from germline, CDR1 is SGHTA and CDR2 is FQGNSA. CDR3 sequence: CASSLWATAGEQYF. CDR3 nucleotide sequence: TGTGCCAGCAGCTTATGGGCCACCGCGGGCGAGCAGTACTTC.

J is TRBJ1-1 and V is TRBV11-2; TRBD1 might be the D (6 bases). Germline V gene lookup returns CDR1 SGHAT and CDR2 FQNNGV. The V end was cut by 7 bases, the J end by 6 bases, with 15 bases between. This CDR3 comprises 13 residues. In nucleotides, the CDR3 is TGTGCCAGCACCCAACGGGGGGGCGCTGAAGCTTTCTTT. Protein sequence: CASTQRGGAEAFF.

This clone was detected once. The rearrangement links TRBV5-5 to TRBJ1-2, with D maybe TRBD1 (5 bases). CDR3 length equals 14 residues. V shed 0 bases and J shed 9 bases, with 15 bases lying between them. The V gene's germline CDR1 is SGHKS and CDR2 YYEKEE (reference sequence). This CDR3 is CASSLEGQSLSYTF. The CDR3 DNA follows: TGTGCCAGCAGCTTGGAGGGGCAATCCTTGAGCTACACCTTC.

The rearrangement uses TRBV18 and TRBJ1-2; D unresolved. The ends were cut back, 6 bases at V and 2 bases at J, with 10 bases in the middle. The CDR3 extends over 13 amino acids. CDR1 is KGHSH, CDR2 LQKENI, per germline. DNA of the CDR3: TGTGCCAGCTCCACCGACATGAACTATGGCTACACCTTC. It encodes CASSTDMNYGYTF.

The rearrangement joins TRBV4-1 to TRBJ2-7; D is possibly TRBD1 (5 bases). Germline-derived CDR1 and CDR2 are MGHRA and YSYEKL. With 1 base removed from V and 3 bases from J, the gap between germline ends came to 13 bases. The CDR3 consists of 15 residues. CDR3 in DNA: TGCGCCAGCAGCCAAGCTCAGGACATAAACTACGAGCAGTACTTC. It is translated as CASSQAQDINYEQYF.

The chain recombines TRBV6-7 with TRBJ1-1; D uncertain. TRBV6-7 is flagged as an ORF with uncertain function. The CDR3 loop spans 15 amino acids. The V and J ends lost 1 base and 4 bases respectively, with 13 bases between them. CDR3 region: CASSYYGMGGTEAFF. The CDR3 region has the DNA TGTGCCAGCAGTTACTATGGTATGGGAGGCACTGAAGCTTTCTTT.

The rearrangement links TRBV27 to TRBJ2-5; D is unresolved. Per the germline V gene, CDR1 is MNHEY and CDR2 is SMNVEV (reference sequence). Trimming took 2 bases from V and 5 from J, leaving 9 bases between them. The CDR3 consists of 13 residues. CDR3 sequence reads: CASSLRVRETQYF. The CDR3 DNA is TGTGCCAGCAGTTTACGGGTTAGGGAGACCCAGTACTTC.

The chain is built from TRBV6-5 and TRBJ2-1, with 7 nucleotides matching TRBD1. The CDR3 sequence is 14 residues long. The germline CDR1 and CDR2 sequences are MNHEY and SVGAGI. V shed 2 bases, J shed 8 bases, and the junction held 6 bases outside the gene matches. CDR3 in DNA: TGTGCCAGCAGTTACACCGGGACAGAGGATGAGCAGTTCTTC. This encodes CASSYTGTEDEQFF.

This clone appeared a single time. The V gene is TRBV10-3, the J gene TRBJ1-2; D remains unclear. V dropped 5 bases and J dropped 6 bases, with 22 bases sitting between them. Germline V gives CDR1 ENHRY, CDR2 SYGVKD. There are 16 residues in the CDR3. The CDR3 coding sequence is TGTGCCATCAGTAGGACTTCTGACTCCCCAGCCGATGGCTACACCTTC. Translated: CAISRTSDSPADGYTF.

The rearrangement uses TRBV4-2 and TRBJ2-1; 8 bases are shared with TRBD2. This CDR3 comprises 16 residues. CDR1 and CDR2 from the germline V gene are LGHNA and YNFKEQ. Losses at the gene ends were 4 bases for V and 5 bases for J; bases not matched to a gene: 10. The chain's CDR3 is CASSLGGAGDDNEQFF. DNA for the CDR3: TGTGCCAGCAGCCTAGGCGGAGCGGGGGATGACAATGAGCAGTTCTTC.

The chain couples TRBV21-1 to TRBJ2-7; the table gives TRBD1 as D, unverified against the DNA. TRBV21-1 is noted as a pseudogene. The CDR3 extends over 15 amino acids. The CDR3 nucleotides read TGTGCCAGCAGCCTACGCTGGGACAGGGGTTACGAGCAGTACTTC. This codes for CASSLRWDRGYEQYF.

The rearrangement joins TRBV14 to TRBJ2-7; 7 bases match TRBD2. V gave up 4 bases and J gave up 5 bases; unmatched junction bases: 8. Germline V CDR1 and CDR2: SGHDN, FVKESK. There are 14 residues in the CDR3. The CDR3 protein is CASSLRAGVDEQYF. The CDR3 DNA sequence: TGTGCCAGCAGCCTGCGGGCGGGGGTTGACGAGCAGTACTTC.

This clone showed up just once. The chain combines TRBV14 with TRBJ1-3, with D uncertain. The CDR3 totals 17 residues. The germline V gene has CDR1 SGHDN and CDR2 FVKESK. V was trimmed by 4 bases and J by 0 bases, leaving 16 bases between them. CDR3 amino acids: CASSPMTLSSSGNTIYF. The CDR3 DNA reads TGTGCCAGCAGCCCTATGACATTAAGTAGCTCTGGAAACACCATATATTTT.

The chain uses TRBV6-6 and TRBJ1-2, with 10 bases aligning to TRBD1. The CDR3 covers 16 residues. V lost 2 bases to trimming and J lost 7 bases; unmatched junction nucleotides: 10. Germline CDR1 and CDR2: MNHNY and SVGAGI (reference sequence). The DNA of the CDR3 is TGTGCCAGCAGTTACACCCACCCCGGACAGGGGGGTGGCTACACCTTC. Translating it yields CASSYTHPGQGGGYTF.

The V and J genes are TRBV19 and TRBJ2-7; D remains unclear. V was trimmed by 10 bases and J by 1 base, leaving 17 bases between them. CDR1 LNHDA and CDR2 SQIVND come from the germline V gene (reference sequence). This CDR3 contains 14 residues. The CDR3 here is CAKQTAPQSYEQYF. The CDR3 nucleotides read TGTGCCAAACAGACGGCCCCTCAATCCTACGAGCAGTACTTC.

The genes are TRBV14 and TRBJ2-2; 8 nucleotides agree with TRBD1. This CDR3 region has 15 residues. The germline gives CDR1 SGHDN, CDR2 FVKESK. The J segment lost 3 bases and the V segment lost 3 bases, leaving 3 bases of the junction unmatched. The CDR3 nucleotides are TGTGCCAGCAGCCACCAGGACAGGGACACCGGGGAGCTGTTTTTT. It is translated as CASSHQDRDTGELFF.

This clone was seen once. The chain joins TRBV28 to TRBJ1-5; tentatively, D is TRBD1 (5 bases). Germline CDR1 and CDR2: MDHEN and SYDVKM. The CDR3 length is 16 residues. The ends were cut back, 3 bases at V and 0 bases at J, with 12 bases in the middle. Here the CDR3 reads CASSFAGLYSNQPQHF. Written as DNA, the CDR3 is TGTGCCAGCAGTTTCGCAGGGCTGTATAGCAATCAGCCCCAGCATTTT.

About this clone: The junction departs from germline at one end; a sequencing error may be responsible. The genes are TRBV2 and TRBJ1-5; 10 bases fit TRBD1. The CDR3 extends over 17 amino acids. Looked up from germline, CDR1 is SNHLY and CDR2 is FYNNEI. The CDR3 DNA is TGTGCCAGCAGTGATTTTCGACAGGGGGCTAGCTATCAGCCCCAGCATTTT. Its translation is CASSDFRQGASYQPQHF.

V and J are TRBV10-3 and TRBJ1-5, with D perhaps matching TRBD1 (6 bases). The ends were cut back, 9 bases at V and 2 bases at J, with 11 bases in the middle. The CDR3 is made up of 13 amino acids. Germline V gene lookup returns CDR1 ENHRY and CDR2 SYGVKD. The CDR3 bases are TGTGCCATATCACAGGGCGGCAATCAGCCCCAGCATTTT. It yields the protein CAISQGGNQPQHF.

The CDR3 DNA is TGCGCCAGCAGCTTGCGTGCTAGCGGGGGAAAAAACATTCAGTACTTC. Its translation is CASSLRASGGKNIQYF. The chain joins TRBV5-1 to TRBJ2-4, with 10 positions matching TRBD2. CDR1 and CDR2 (germline): SGHRS, YFSETQ. The V segment lost 1 base and the J segment 4 bases; nucleotides outside the gene matches: 5. This CDR3 is 16 amino acids long.

The chain is built from TRBV5-1 and TRBJ2-1; 11 bases agree with TRBD2. V was pared by 1 base and J by 7 bases, with 4 bases of the junction left unmatched. The CDR3 is 15 residues long. Germline lookup yields CDR1 SGHRS and CDR2 YFSETQ. CDR3: CASSLTSGGPNEQFF. The CDR3 DNA sequence: TGCGCCAGCAGCTTGACTAGCGGGGGCCCTAATGAGCAGTTCTTC.

V is TRBV5-1 and J is TRBJ1-3; D is undetermined. The germline gives CDR1 SGHRS, CDR2 YFSETQ. CDR3 length equals 13 residues. Trimming pared 5 bases from V and 4 bases from J, leaving 10 bases between. CDR3 sequence (DNA): TGCGCCAGCAGTCCCCTCCTCGGAAACACCATATATTTT. This sequence encodes CASSPLLGNTIYF.

CDR3 sequence: CASSRSTDSYSGYTF. The CDR3 bases are TGTGCCAGCAGTCGAAGTACGGACAGCTATTCTGGCTACACCTTC. V and J are TRBV6-5 and TRBJ1-2, with a weak D call TRBD1 (6 bases). The germline V gene encodes CDR1 MNHEY and CDR2 SVGAGI. This CDR3 has 15 amino acids. V lost 5 bases and J 7 bases, leaving 20 bases between the germline ends.

This chain joins TRBV19 and TRBJ1-5, with 9 bases identical to TRBD1. The ends lost 5 bases at V and 6 bases at J; junction bases unmatched: 11. The CDR3 consists of 16 residues. The V gene's germline CDR1 is LNHDA and CDR2 SQIVND (reference sequence). CDR3 sequence (DNA): TGTGCCAGTAGTCGACAGGGGGTGTCTCTGGGTCAGCCCCAGCATTTT. Translation gives CASSRQGVSLGQPQHF.